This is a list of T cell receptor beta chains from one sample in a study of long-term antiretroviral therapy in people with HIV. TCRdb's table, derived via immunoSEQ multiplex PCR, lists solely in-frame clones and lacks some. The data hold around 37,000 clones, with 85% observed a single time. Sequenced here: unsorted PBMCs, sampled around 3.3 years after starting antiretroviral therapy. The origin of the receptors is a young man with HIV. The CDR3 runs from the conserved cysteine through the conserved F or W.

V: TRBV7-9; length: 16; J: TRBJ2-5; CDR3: CASSSRLAGGQETQYF
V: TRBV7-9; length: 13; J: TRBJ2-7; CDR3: CASSLVGWNEQYF
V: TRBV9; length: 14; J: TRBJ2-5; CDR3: CASSVDYGAETQYF
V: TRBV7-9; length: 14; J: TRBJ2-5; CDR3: CASSLGTGQETQYF
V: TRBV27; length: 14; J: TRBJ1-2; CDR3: CASSPEGPGEGYTF
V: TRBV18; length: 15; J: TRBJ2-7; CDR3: CASSPTTRVALEQYF
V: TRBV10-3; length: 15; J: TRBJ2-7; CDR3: CAISERKSLAGEQYF
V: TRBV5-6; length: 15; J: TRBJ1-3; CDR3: CASSFRQGAGNTIYF
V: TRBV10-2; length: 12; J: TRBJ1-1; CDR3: CASSESREEAFF
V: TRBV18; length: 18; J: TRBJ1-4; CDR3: CASSPFSSGETFSEKLFF
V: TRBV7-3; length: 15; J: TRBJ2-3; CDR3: CASSPIGGGTDTQYF
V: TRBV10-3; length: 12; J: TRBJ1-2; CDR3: CAISEDGGGYTF
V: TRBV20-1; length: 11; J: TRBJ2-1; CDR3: CSAPGVGEQFF
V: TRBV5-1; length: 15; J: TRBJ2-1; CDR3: CASSSTGLTYNEQFF
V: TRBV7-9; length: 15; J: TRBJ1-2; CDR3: CASSFEQGEVYGYTF
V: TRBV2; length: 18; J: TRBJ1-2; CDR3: CASSVGWTGGNLNYGYTF
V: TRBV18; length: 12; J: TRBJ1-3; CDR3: CASSPKENTIYF
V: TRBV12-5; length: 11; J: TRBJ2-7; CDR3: CASGWSYEQYF
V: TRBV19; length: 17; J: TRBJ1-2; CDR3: CASTRQQGTGGFYGYTF
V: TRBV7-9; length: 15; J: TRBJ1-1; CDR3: CASSSPRVGGTEAFF
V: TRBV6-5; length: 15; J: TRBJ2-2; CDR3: CASGRGQGLKGELFF
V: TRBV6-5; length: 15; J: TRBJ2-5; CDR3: CASSYFGTYQETQYF
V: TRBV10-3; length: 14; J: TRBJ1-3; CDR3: CAISDRLDGNTIYF
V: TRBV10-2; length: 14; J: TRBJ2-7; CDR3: CASSDPLWGYEQYF
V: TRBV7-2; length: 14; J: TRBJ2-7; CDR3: CASSPGTGSYEQYF
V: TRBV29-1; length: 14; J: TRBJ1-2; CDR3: CSVALTGFVYGYTF
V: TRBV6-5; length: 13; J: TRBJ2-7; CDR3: CASSQGTAYEQYF
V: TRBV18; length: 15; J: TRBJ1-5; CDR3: CASSPGTGRDQPQHF
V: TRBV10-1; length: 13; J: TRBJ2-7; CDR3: CASSEQNSYEQYF
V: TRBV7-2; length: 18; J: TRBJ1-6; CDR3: CASSLALRPTAYNSPLHF
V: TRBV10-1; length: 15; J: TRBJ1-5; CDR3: CASPGGRVGNQPQHF
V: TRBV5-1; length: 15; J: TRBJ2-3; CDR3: CASSPRGQGGDTQYF
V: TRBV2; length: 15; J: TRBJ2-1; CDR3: CASSEFSGNYNEQFF
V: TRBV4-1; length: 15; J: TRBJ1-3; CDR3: CASSQEEGAGNTIYF
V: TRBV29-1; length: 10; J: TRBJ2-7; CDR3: CSVVAGEQYF
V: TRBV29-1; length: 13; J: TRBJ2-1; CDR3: CSVGGGDYNEQFF
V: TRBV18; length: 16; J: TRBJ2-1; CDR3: CATTISSETSPWEQFF
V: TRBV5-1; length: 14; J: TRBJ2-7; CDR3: CASSLEAGGDEQYF
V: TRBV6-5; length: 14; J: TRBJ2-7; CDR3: CASSRDALSYEQYF
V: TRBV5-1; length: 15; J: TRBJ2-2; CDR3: CASSMDRAYTGELFF
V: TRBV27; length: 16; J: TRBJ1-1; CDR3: CARSLRGREENTEAFF
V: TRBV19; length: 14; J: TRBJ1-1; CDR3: CASSIVKKNTEAFF
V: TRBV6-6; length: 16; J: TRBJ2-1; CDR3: CASTHPLDSSYNEQFF
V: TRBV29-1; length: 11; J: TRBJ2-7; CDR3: CSVGGTYEQYF
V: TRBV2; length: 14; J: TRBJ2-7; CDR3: CASSRDRGRVEQYF
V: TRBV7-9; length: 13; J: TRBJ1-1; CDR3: CASSPRRDSEAFF
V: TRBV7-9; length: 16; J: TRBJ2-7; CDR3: CASSLALEKRGYEQYF
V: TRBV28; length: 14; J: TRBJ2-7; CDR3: CASTRRGATYEQYF
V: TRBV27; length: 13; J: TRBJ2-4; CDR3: CASSDRATNIQYF
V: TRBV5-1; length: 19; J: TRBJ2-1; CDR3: CASSPVVAGVQSSYNEQFF
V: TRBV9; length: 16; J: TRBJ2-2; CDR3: CASSVGPGRRTGELFF
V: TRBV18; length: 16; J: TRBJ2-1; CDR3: CASSLAGTGIYNEQFF
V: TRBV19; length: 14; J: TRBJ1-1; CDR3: CASRLMGRDTEAFF
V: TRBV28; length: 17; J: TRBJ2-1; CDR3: CASSYGLAGGLYNEQFF
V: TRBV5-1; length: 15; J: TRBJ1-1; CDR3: CASSLAPGSSTEAFF
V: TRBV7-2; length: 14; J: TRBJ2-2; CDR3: CASSVFSGSGELFF
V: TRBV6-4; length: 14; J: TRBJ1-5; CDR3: CASSEGQGGQPQHF
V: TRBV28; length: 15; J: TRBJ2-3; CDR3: CASSRGAGAEDTQYF
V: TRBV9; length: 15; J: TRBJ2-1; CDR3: CASSAGTSDPHEQFF
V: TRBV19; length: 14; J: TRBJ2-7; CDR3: CASSRERGNYEQYF